Listed below are T cell receptor beta chains from one sample, sequenced in a study of blood T cell repertoires in COVID-19. Profiling relied on immunoSEQ multiplex PCR, and the TCRdb table lists in-frame clones only, not all of them. The top ten hold over 8.5% of the sample, which has some 320,000 clones, approximately 89% seen once. The sample consisted of peripheral blood. Receptors were obtained from a woman aged 25 to 39 with COVID-19, enrolled during active disease. CDR3s include the opening cysteine and the closing phenylalanine or tryptophan. D genes are given only for firm matches. Rows may omit the clone size; those that give it use once, few, many or a size class.

>TRBD1|TRBJ1-6|few|TRBV4-1
CASSPTGSSYNSPLHF
TGCGCCAGCAGCCCGACAGGGAGCTCCTATAATTCACCCCTCCACTTT
>.|TRBJ2-7|.|TRBV27
CASRRDGAYEQYF
TGTGCCAGCAGGCGGGACGGCGCCTACGAGCAGTACTTC
>.|TRBJ1-6|.|TRBV21-1
CASSKWTQTAMSPLHF
TGTGCCAGCAGCAAGTGGACACAAACGGCGATGTCACCCCTCCACTTT
>.|TRBJ2-7|.|TRBV4-1
CASSQPLGHNPYEQYF
TGCGCCAGCAGCCAACCGCTTGGACACAACCCCTACGAGCAGTACTTC
>.|TRBJ1-4|.|TRBV29-1
CSGAAGNGRMFF
TGCAGCGGCGCGGCCGGGAACGGTAGAATGTTTTTT
>TRBD2|TRBJ2-7|.|TRBV6-5
CASTRPGGYEQYF
TGTGCCAGCACCCGCCCGGGGGGCTACGAGCAGTACTTC
>.|TRBJ1-1|.|TRBV12-3/TRBV12-4
CASSWAGWTEAFF
TGTGCCAGCAGTTGGGCAGGGTGGACTGAAGCTTTCTTT
>.|TRBJ1-1|few|TRBV2
CASKDGGNTEAFF
TGTGCCAGCAAGGACGGAGGGAACACTGAAGCTTTCTTT
>.|TRBJ1-4|.|TRBV27
CASRRLDLTNEKLFF
TGTGCCAGCAGGCGGTTGGATCTAACTAATGAAAAACTGTTTTTT
>TRBD1|TRBJ2-7|few|TRBV5-1
CASSTGTGIYEQYF
TGCGCCAGCAGCACGGGGACAGGGATCTACGAGCAGTACTTC
>.|TRBJ1-3|.|TRBV10-2
CASSETGYSGNTIYF
TGCGCCAGCAGTGAGACAGGGTACTCTGGAAACACCATATATTTT
>TRBD2|TRBJ2-7|.|TRBV7-2
CASSQRRLAQAYEQYF
TGTGCCAGCAGCCAACGTCGACTAGCGCAAGCCTATGAGCAGTACTTC
>TRBD1|TRBJ1-4|.|TRBV7-7
CASSRGTGSATNEKLFF
TGTGCCAGCAGCCGCGGGACAGGGAGTGCAACTAATGAAAAACTGTTTTTT
>.|TRBJ2-3|.|TRBV19
CASSMSEMVWTDTQYF
TGTGCCAGTAGTATGTCGGAGATGGTATGGACAGATACGCAGTATTTT
>.|TRBJ1-3|.|TRBV15
CATSTRSSGNTIYF
TGTGCCACCAGCACACGGAGCTCTGGAAACACCATATATTTT